Detailed here is one T cell receptor (beta chain). Its antigen is as yet unknown. The repertoire was sequenced with immunoSEQ multiplex PCR; TCRdb's copy has only in-frame clones and lacks some. The sample carries about 23,000 clones, about 84% recorded once. The source of the sample is a study of CD4 T cells in relation to SARS-CoV-2 and coronaviruses. On the study more broadly: ViraFEST: approximately eleven-day antigen culture of PBMCs, then TCR beta CDR3 sequencing. Shared crossreactive spike epitopes were mapped to their HLA restriction.

The unexposed donors gave CD4+ T cells in about 2011-2019, prior to COVID-19. Isolation of CD4+ T cells took place after less than 11 days in culture. Cells permitting, SARS-CoV-2 S/N and four cold-coronavirus spikes were tested on unexposed-donor CD4+ T cells. The CDR3 is 13 amino acids. Trimming took 8 bases from V and 5 from J, leaving 15 bases between them. This receptor was taken from a human donor in good health. Sequenced input: CD4+ T cells from PBMCs, cultured in vitro. The rearrangement joins TRBV12-3 or TRBV12-4 to TRBJ1-1, with D perhaps matching TRBD1 (6 bases). The DNA of the CDR3 is TGTGCCAGCGGTACAGGGATCTGGACTGAAGCTTTCTTT. Residues: CASGTGIWTEAFF.